These 10 T cell receptor beta chains were all obtained from the same sample, sequenced in a study of T cell responses to AZD1222 COVID-19 vaccine (dated by TCRdb to the early 2020s). The label giving this sample's time point can be read as: about 28 days (+/-7) after the second vaccine dose. Libraries came from the immunoSEQ multiplex PCR assay. TCRdb took over this immuneACCESS table, retaining in-frame rearrangements with V and J assigned. Such tables are incomplete; in checked studies, under half of the missing clones stem from an unresolved V gene, and the remainder is unexplained. This sample holds around 170,000 clones; about 90% were observed only once. The ten biggest clones cover 1.5% to 2% of the sample. The material was peripheral blood, obtained 28 days after the second AZD1222 dose. The source is an adult who received the AZD1222 COVID-19 vaccine.

The chain carries TRBV3-1 (or the pseudogene TRBV3-2) and TRBJ1-1, with 8 bases identical to TRBD1. Germline V CDR1 and CDR2: LGHDT, YNNKEL (reference sequence). J was trimmed by 3 bases and V by 4 bases; bases with no gene match: 4. The CDR3 spans 14 residues. This CDR3 is CASSPMTGDTEAFF. In DNA, the CDR3 is TGTGCCAGCAGCCCCATGACAGGGGACACTGAAGCTTTCTTT.

CDR3 sequence: CAWSGTTYNEQFF. The DNA for the CDR3 is TGTGCCTGGAGTGGGACTACCTACAATGAGCAGTTCTTC. The V and J genes are TRBV30 and TRBJ2-1; tentative D call: TRBD2 (6 bases). V lost 1 base and J 2 bases, leaving 6 bases between the germline ends. The CDR3 spans 13 residues. Germline lookup yields CDR1 GTSNPN and CDR2 SVGIG (reference sequence).

CDR3 sequence: CAWSRPGGGEETQYF. The DNA of the CDR3 is TGTGCCTGGAGTCGACCTGGGGGAGGAGAAGAGACCCAGTACTTC. The rearrangement links TRBV30 to TRBJ2-5; D may be TRBD2 (6 bases). CDR1 is GTSNPN, CDR2 SVGIG, per germline (reference sequence). The V end was cut by 2 bases, the J end by 3 bases, with 16 bases between. The CDR3 length is 15 residues.

The chain is built from TRBV6-5 and TRBJ1-4; 8 bases are a match to TRBD1. The V segment lost 5 bases and the J segment 5 bases; nucleotides outside the gene matches: 4. Germline CDR1 MNHEY, CDR2 SVGAGI. The CDR3 is made up of 14 amino acids. The CDR3 nucleotides are TGTGCCAGCAGTCCGACAGGGGAAAATGAAAAACTGTTTTTT. Its translation is CASSPTGENEKLFF.

This clone was observed a single time. The genes are TRBV18 and TRBJ1-5; D gene unclear. Trimming took off 3 bases at V and 3 bases at J, with 6 bases between the two ends. The germline gives CDR1 KGHSH, CDR2 LQKENI. The CDR3 sequence is 13 residues long. The CDR3 bases are TGTGCCAGCTCACCGGTAGACAATCAGCCCCAGCATTTT. This encodes CASSPVDNQPQHF.

The CDR3 region has the DNA TGTGCCAGCAGCGTTACAGGGAGTAGTGGAGCTTTCTTT. Translating it yields CASSVTGSSGAFF. The chain couples TRBV9 to TRBJ1-1; maybe TRBD1 (6 bases). Germline V gene lookup returns CDR1 SGDLS and CDR2 YYNGEE. CDR3 length: 13 residues. Trimming left V 2 bases short and J 10 bases short, with 15 bases between.

The gene calls are TRBV6-2 or TRBV6-3 and TRBJ1-1, with TRBD1 matching 10 bases. With V trimmed by 0 bases and J by 0 bases, 4 bases remained unmatched. This CDR3 has 17 amino acids. Germline V gene sequence: CDR1 MNHEY, CDR2 SVGEGT. Written as DNA, the CDR3 is TGTGCCAGCAGTTACTCCCTTGACAGGGGGCTGAACACTGAAGCTTTCTTT. This encodes CASSYSLDRGLNTEAFF.

V is TRBV7-2 and J is TRBJ2-7, with no clear D. CDR1 is SGHTA and CDR2 is FQGNSA in the germline V gene. The CDR3 runs to 17 residues. V lost 2 bases and J 0 bases, leaving 17 bases between the germline ends. CDR3 in amino acids: CASSLKGGLFNSYEQYF. In nucleotides, the CDR3 is TGTGCCAGCAGCTTAAAGGGCGGCCTCTTTAACTCCTACGAGCAGTACTTC.

V usage is TRBV4-1 and J usage is TRBJ1-4, with 7 bases identical to TRBD1. Germline V gene data show CDR1 as MGHRA and CDR2 as YSYEKL. The CDR3 totals 20 residues. V shed 4 bases, J shed 0 bases, and the junction held 17 bases outside the gene matches. CDR3 sequence (DNA): TGCGCCAGCAGCCCTCTCCCCGGGGACAGAACCTATGCAACTAATGAAAAACTGTTTTTT. This translates into CASSPLPGDRTYATNEKLFF.

CDR3 region: CASRQTSQETQYF. The CDR3 nucleotides read TGTGCCAGCAGGCAGACTAGTCAGGAGACCCAGTACTTC. The V and J genes are TRBV2 and TRBJ2-5; maybe TRBD2 (6 bases). V was cut by 6 bases and J by 5 bases, with 13 bases left in between. The CDR3 runs to 13 residues. CDR1 and CDR2 (germline): SNHLY, FYNNEI.